The 18 T cell receptor beta chains listed next were all sequenced from one sample in a study of T cells in Graves' hyperthyroidism and ophthalmopathy. Amplification yielded TCR beta CDR3 regions, with RNA transcripts as the source. Researchers ran a first-round RT-PCR on the TCR CDR3 using the HTBI primer set. TCRdb re-called the multiplex PCR reads with MiXCR, one entry per CDR3 protein. Here the sample spans hundreds of thousands of distinct CDR3 sequences, roughly 13% being singletons. Sequenced material: blood. The source is a woman in her thirties with Graves' hyperthyroidism.

This clonotype came up many times. The rearrangement uses TRBV6-1 and TRBJ2-5, with D possibly TRBD2 on 6 matching bases. The ends were cut back, 5 bases at V and 4 bases at J, with 23 bases in the middle. CDR1 is MNHNS and CDR2 is SASEGT in the germline V gene. The CDR3 is 17 residues long. The CDR3 DNA follows: TGTGCCAGCAGTACCACCGCCGGGACTGTCCTTAGAGAGACCCAGTACTTC. Translating it yields CASSTTAGTVLRETQYF.

A note on this clonotype: This may arise from a read error, as a much more abundant clone is one base away. V is TRBV20-1 and J is TRBJ2-1; D might be TRBD1 or TRBD2, each matching 5 bases. This CDR3 is built from 14 residues. Germline assignment: CDR1 DFQATT and CDR2 SNEGSKA (reference sequence). CDR3 loop: CTARDPVSHNEQFF. In nucleotides, the CDR3 is TGCACCGCAAGGGACCCCGTCTCCCACAATGAGCAGTTCTTC.

The chain joins TRBV4-1 to TRBJ2-1, with D tentatively TRBD2 (6 bases). CDR3 length: 16 amino acids. Per germline, CDR1 MGHRA and CDR2 YSYEKL. Between the trimmed V and J ends, which lost 2 bases and 0 bases, there was a span of 11 bases. The CDR3 DNA is TGCGCCAGCAGCCAATACAGCGGGCCCTCCTACAATGAGCAGTTCTTC. It encodes CASSQYSGPSYNEQFF.

This clonotype has only a few counts. The rearrangement joins TRBV12-3 or TRBV12-4 to TRBJ1-5; no firm D call. V was trimmed by 8 bases and J by 5 bases, leaving 10 bases between them. The CDR3 contains 12 residues. CDR3 loop: CASGRLDQPQHF. In DNA form, the CDR3 reads TGTGCCAGCGGCCGATTGGATCAGCCCCAGCATTTT.

In this sample, this clonotype turned up many times. V gene TRBV7-8 combines with J gene TRBJ1-4; 7 bases align to TRBD1. CDR1 and CDR2 (germline): SGHVS, FQNEAQ. Germline trimming cut 5 bases from V and 0 bases from J; bases unmatched to any gene: 15. CDR3 size: 19 residues. CDR3 nucleotide sequence: TGTGCCAGCAGCAGAGTCAGACAGGGCCGATCTGCAACTAATGAAAAACTGTTTTTT. This translates into CASSRVRQGRSATNEKLFF. Supplemented by reference TRBV7-8 and TRBJ1-4, the full variable domain reads GAGVSQSPRYKVAKRGQDVALRCDPISGHVSLFWYQQALGQGPEFLTYFQNEAQLDKSGLPSDRFFAERPEGSVSTLKIQRTQQEDSAVYLCASSRVRQGRSATNEKLFFGSGTQLSVL.

At least ten counts were recorded for this clonotype. The chain recombines TRBV12-3 or TRBV12-4 with TRBJ2-1; tentative D call: TRBD1 (6 bases). CDR3 length equals 12 residues. Trimming pared 4 bases from V and 12 bases from J, leaving 13 bases between. The CDR3 DNA is TGTGCCAGCAGTTCGGACAGATTGACGCAGTTCTTC. This gives the protein CASSSDRLTQFF.

A note on this clonotype: It may be a read error: a sequence one base away is much more abundant. The chain joins TRBV15 to TRBJ1-4; D remains ambiguous. CDR3 size: 15 residues. V was shortened by 5 bases and J by 6 bases, with 16 bases between the two germline ends. Germline V gene sequence: CDR1 LNHNV, CDR2 YYDKDF (reference sequence). The CDR3 protein is CATSGGNQEYEKLFF. Here the CDR3 DNA reads TGTGCCACCAGCGGAGGTAATCAGGAGTATGAAAAACTGTTTTTT.

The J gene is TRBJ2-1, the V gene TRBV12-5; D may be TRBD2 (7 bases). In germline, CDR1 is LGHNT, CDR2 FRNRAP. Deletions cut 1 base from V and 4 bases from J, with 17 bases between. There are 17 residues in the CDR3. The CDR3 DNA sequence: TGTGCTAGTGGTTTGGGACTTAGGGGGGGTAGATACAATGAGCAGTTCTTC. As protein: CASGLGLRGGRYNEQFF.

The rearrangement uses TRBV5-6 and TRBJ1-2, with D uncertain. This CDR3 comprises 19 residues. CDR1 and CDR2 (germline): SGHDT, YYEEEE. V lost 2 bases and J 5 bases, leaving 28 bases between the germline ends. DNA for the CDR3: TGTGCCAGCAGCTTTTTGTATTTGTCTTCCGTAGATCGCCATTATGGCTACACCTTC. The encoded protein is CASSFLYLSSVDRHYGYTF.

Many counts were recorded for this clonotype. The rearrangement joins TRBV12-3 or TRBV12-4 to TRBJ2-5; no reliable D call. CDR3 length: 14 residues. V was trimmed by 3 bases and J by 5 bases, leaving 13 bases between them. This chain's CDR3 is CASSLGRTGETQYF. In DNA, the CDR3 is TGTGCCAGCAGTTTGGGCAGGACCGGGGAGACCCAGTACTTC.

The gene calls are TRBV3-1 and TRBJ2-4; TRBD1 matches 8 bases. CDR1 LGHDT and CDR2 YNNKEL come from the germline V gene (reference sequence). Trimming at V came to 0 bases and at J to 9 bases, leaving 4 bases not matched to a gene. The CDR3 runs to 14 residues. CDR3 in DNA: TGTGCCAGCAGCCAAGACAGGGGGCTTCTCATTCAGTACTTC. Translated: CASSQDRGLLIQYF.

This clonotype has at least ten counts. The chain has TRBV28 and TRBJ2-1; the match to TRBD2 covers 7 bases. CDR3 length equals 15 residues. Germline CDR1 MDHEN, CDR2 SYDVKM. Germline trimming cut 6 bases from V and 4 bases from J; bases unmatched to any gene: 9. CDR3 coding DNA: TGTGCCAGCAGCTATCCCCCGCGGGGGTACAATGAGCAGTTCTTC. Translated: CASSYPPRGYNEQFF. Variable domain in full (rest from reference TRBV28 and TRBJ2-1): DVKVTQSSRYLVKRTGEKVFLECVQDMDHENMFWYRQDPGLGLRLIYFSYDVKMKEKGDIPEGYSVSREKKERFSLILESASTNQTSMYLCASSYPPRGYNEQFFGPGTRLTVL.

This clonotype turned up a few times. V usage is TRBV7-2 and J usage is TRBJ1-4; D possibly corresponds to TRBD1 (5 bases). The V end lost 8 bases, the J end lost 11 bases, and 18 bases lay between the germline ends. The CDR3 is 13 amino acids. From germline, CDR1 is SGHTA and CDR2 FQGNSA. The CDR3 sequence: CASRPLGGGKLFF. DNA for the CDR3: TGTGCCAGCCGACCCCTCGGGGGGGGGAAACTGTTTTTT.

This clonotype was recorded a few times. This chain connects TRBV20-1 to TRBJ1-3, with unresolved D. The CDR3 totals 12 residues. Germline V CDR1 and CDR2: DFQATT, SNEGSKA (reference sequence). With 5 bases removed from V and 4 bases from J, the gap between germline ends came to 9 bases. In DNA, the CDR3 is TGCAGTGCTTTCGACGGAGGAAACACCATATATTTT. It is translated as CSAFDGGNTIYF.

The chain is built from TRBV3-1 and TRBJ2-7; D remains unclear. Germline CDR1 and CDR2: LGHDT and YNNKEL (reference sequence). This CDR3 spans 17 amino acids. V was shortened by 0 bases and J by 3 bases, with 18 bases between the two germline ends. In DNA, the CDR3 is TGTGCCAGCAGCCAAGATACCATTGGTAGCCATAACTACGAGCAGTACTTC. Protein product: CASSQDTIGSHNYEQYF.

Turning to this clonotype: One base away lies a much larger clone, so this may be a sequencing read error. The rearrangement joins TRBV6-2 or TRBV6-3 to TRBJ2-1; TRBD2 matches at 10 bases. The trim removed 7 bases at V and 2 bases at J, leaving 5 bases unmatched. The CDR3 has 15 residues. The V gene's germline CDR1 is MNHEY and CDR2 SVGEGT. The CDR3 DNA reads as TGTGCCAGCACCCCTAGCGGGAGCCCCTACAATGAGCAGTTCTTC. Its protein is CASTPSGSPYNEQFF.

This clonotype was detected many times. J is TRBJ2-5 and V is TRBV7-9, with 12 bases matching TRBD2. Germline assignment: CDR1 SEHNR and CDR2 FQNEAQ (reference sequence). J lost 4 bases, V lost 4 bases, and 4 bases had no gene match. The CDR3 sequence is 15 residues long. Here the CDR3 DNA reads TGTGCCAGCAGCTCGCCGGGACTAGCGGGAGAGACCCAGTACTTC. It is translated as CASSSPGLAGETQYF.

The rearrangement links TRBV5-8 to TRBJ1-1, with TRBD1 as a possible D gene (5 bases). Trimming cost V 5 bases and J 4 bases, with 18 bases left between them. Germline V gene sequence: CDR1 SGHTS, CDR2 YDEGEE. CDR3 length equals 15 residues. The CDR3 DNA follows: TGTGCCAGCAGGACTACGGGACGGTCGATCACTGAAGCTTTCTTT. Protein product: CASRTTGRSITEAFF.